These 6 T cell receptor beta chains were sequenced from one sample in a study of naive and memory T cell subsets. Four PCR rounds used nested alpha and beta constant region primers plus the SP2 primer. Each CDR3 protein is one row after TCRdb ran MiXCR on the 5' RACE reads. The sample lists roughly 48,000 distinct CDR3 sequences, approximately 4.5% seen once, with 0.75% to 0.9% in the top ten. A UMI-containing oligonucleotide was joined by 3' ligation to the TCR cDNA template. All receptors come from a female donor in good health.

This clonotype has a count of ten or more. This chain connects TRBV29-1 to TRBJ2-7, with D perhaps TRBD2 (6 bases). Germline V gives CDR1 SQVTM, CDR2 ANQGSEA. The V and J ends lost 7 bases and 6 bases respectively, with 16 bases between them. The CDR3 is 12 amino acids. CDR3 sequence: CSAEGQLGEQYF. CDR3 sequence (DNA): TGCAGCGCGGAGGGCCAGTTGGGCGAGCAGTACTTC.

This clonotype was seen repeatedly, ten times or more. The V call is TRBV7-9, the J call TRBJ1-5; no clear D gene. The germline V and J ends were trimmed by 1 base and 1 base, with 8 bases remaining between them. CDR1 SEHNR and CDR2 FQNEAQ come from the germline V gene (reference sequence). The CDR3 has 15 amino acids. CDR3 sequence: CASSLGAGSNQPQHF. The CDR3 bases are TGTGCCAGCAGCTTAGGGGCAGGCAGCAATCAGCCCCAGCATTTT.

This clonotype appeared many times. This chain uses TRBV3-1 with TRBJ2-7; D remains unclear. The length of the CDR3 is 16 residues. The ends were cut back, 3 bases at V and 4 bases at J, with 19 bases in the middle. Germline V CDR1 and CDR2: LGHDT, YNNKEL (reference sequence). For the CDR3, the DNA is TGTGCCAGCAGCCACGGGTCCCACCATCTCCTATACGAGCAGTACTTC. It is translated as CASSHGSHHLLYEQYF.

This clonotype was counted ten times or more. V gene TRBV6-2 or TRBV6-3 combines with J gene TRBJ2-1; the D is unclear. Germline values: CDR1 MNHEY, CDR2 SVGEGT. V was cut by 4 bases and J by 9 bases, with 13 bases left in between. The CDR3 extends over 13 amino acids. The CDR3 region is CASSSPFNGEQFF. The CDR3 nucleotides read TGTGCCAGCAGTTCCCCCTTCAACGGTGAGCAGTTCTTC.

This clonotype was detected many times. The gene calls are TRBV29-1 and TRBJ1-5, with D unresolved. Trimming cost V 0 bases and J 7 bases, with 10 bases left between them. The germline gives CDR1 SQVTM, CDR2 ANQGSEA. CDR3 length: 13 residues. In DNA, the CDR3 is TGCAGCGTTGAAGAAACCCGAGGGCAGCCCCAGCATTTT. Encoded protein: CSVEETRGQPQHF.

This clonotype has a count of ten or more. The rearrangement joins TRBV28 to TRBJ1-6; a possible D gene is TRBD1 (5 bases). Germline loops: CDR1 MDHEN, CDR2 SYDVKM. V lost 5 bases and J lost 5, with 7 bases in between. This CDR3 has 13 amino acids. CDR3 in amino acids: CASSGAHNSPLHF. CDR3 bases: TGTGCCAGCAGTGGGGCCCATAATTCACCCCTCCACTTT.